The T cell receptor (beta chain) described here comes from a study of shared clonotypes between healthy human individuals. Overall study results and limits: Deeper or shallower sequencing was expected to change how clonotypes are shared among donors.

CDR1 is SNHLY and CDR2 is FYNNEI in the germline V gene. Trimming cost V 4 bases and J 4 bases, with 17 bases left between them. The CDR3 is made up of 15 amino acids. As for this clone: The antigen is undetermined.

Donors were healthy HIV-negative adults without recent acute infections or vaccinations. Genomic DNA of each subset was evenly split across several immunoSEQ plates. Ten immunoSEQ deep assay plates were used to sequence the DNA of unsorted PBMCs. Profiling relied on immunoSEQ multiplex PCR, and the TCRdb table lists in-frame clones only, not all of them. The sample yields approximately 500,000 clones, approximately 78% seen once. The chain links TRBV2 to TRBJ2-7, with D possibly being TRBD1 (7 bases). The receptor was isolated from a woman between 35 and 50 years old in good health. Some clones in this sample may be carry-over from other donors' samples. Sequences were obtained from PBMCs. This CDR3 is CASSVARGEPYEQYF. CDR3 in DNA: TGTGCCAGCAGTGTGGCCAGGGGGGAACCTTACGAGCAGTACTTC.